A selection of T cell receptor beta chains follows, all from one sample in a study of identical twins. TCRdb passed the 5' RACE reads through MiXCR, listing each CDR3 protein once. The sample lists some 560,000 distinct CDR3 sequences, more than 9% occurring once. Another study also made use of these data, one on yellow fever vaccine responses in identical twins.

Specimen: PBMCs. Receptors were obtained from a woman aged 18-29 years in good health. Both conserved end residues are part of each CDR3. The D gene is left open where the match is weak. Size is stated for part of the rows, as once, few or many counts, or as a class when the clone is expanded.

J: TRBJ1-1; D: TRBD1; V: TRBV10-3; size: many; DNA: TGTGCCATCAGTGACCTGGGGGCAGGGGGCGCGGGCACTGAAGCTTTCTTT; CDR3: CAISDLGAGGAGTEAFF
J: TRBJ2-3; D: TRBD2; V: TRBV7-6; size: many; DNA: TGTGCCAGCAGCGCCGTTAGCGGGAAATCAGATACGCAGTATTTT; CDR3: CASSAVSGKSDTQYF
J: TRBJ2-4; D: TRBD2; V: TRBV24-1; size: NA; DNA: TGTGCCACCAGTGACTCTAGCGGGGAGGGCAAAAACATTCAGTACTTC; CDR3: CATSDSSGEGKNIQYF
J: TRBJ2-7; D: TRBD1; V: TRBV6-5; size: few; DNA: TGTGCCAGCAGTTATTGGGACAGCGATTCCTACGAGCAGTACTTC; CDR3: CASSYWDSDSYEQYF
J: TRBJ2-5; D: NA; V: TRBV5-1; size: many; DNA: TGCGCCAGCAGCTTGGAATCAGGGCAAGAGACCCAGTACTTC; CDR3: CASSLESGQETQYF
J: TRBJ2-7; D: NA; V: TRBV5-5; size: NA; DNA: TGTGCCAGCAGCTTGACCCCCCTCCACGAGCAGTACTTC; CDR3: CASSLTPLHEQYF
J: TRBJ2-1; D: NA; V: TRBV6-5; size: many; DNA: TGTGCCAGCAGTTACTCCGGGAATGAGCAGTTCTTC; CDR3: CASSYSGNEQFF
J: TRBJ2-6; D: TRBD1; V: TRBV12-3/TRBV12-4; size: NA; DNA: TGTGCCAGCAGGAGGGACAGCAACCGTGGGGCCAACGTCCTGACTTTC; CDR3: CASRRDSNRGANVLTF
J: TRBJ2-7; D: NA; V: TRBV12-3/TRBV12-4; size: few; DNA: TGTGCCAGCAGTTTATTTTCTGGATACGAGCAGTACTTC; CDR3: CASSLFSGYEQYF
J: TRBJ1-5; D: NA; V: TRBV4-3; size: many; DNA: TGCGCCAGCAGCCAAGATCGGGTCGCGCCCCAGCATTTT; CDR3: CASSQDRVAPQHF
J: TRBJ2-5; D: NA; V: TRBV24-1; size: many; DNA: TGTGCCACCAGTGTCGGCGCCGTGGAGACCCAGTACTTC; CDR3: CATSVGAVETQYF
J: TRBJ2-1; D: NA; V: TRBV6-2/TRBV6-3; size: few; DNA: TGTGCCAGCCTCCAAAAGGGGAACAATGAGCAGTTCTTC; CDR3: CASLQKGNNEQFF
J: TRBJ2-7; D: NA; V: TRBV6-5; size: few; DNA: TGTGCCAGCAGTTACGTACAGGGCGGATACGAGCAGTACTTC; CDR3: CASSYVQGGYEQYF
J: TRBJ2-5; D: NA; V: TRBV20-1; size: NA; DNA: TGCAGTGCTAGAGGCTGGGACCGATCAATGATGGAGACCCAGTACTTC; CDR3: CSARGWDRSMMETQYF
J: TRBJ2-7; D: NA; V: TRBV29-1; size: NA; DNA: TGCAGCGTTTCCAGGGGCTCCTACGAGCAGTACTTC; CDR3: CSVSRGSYEQYF
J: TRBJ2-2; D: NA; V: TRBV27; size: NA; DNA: TGTGCCAGCAGTTTAATCTTGGGCCTTAACACCGGGGAGCTGTTTTTT; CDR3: CASSLILGLNTGELFF
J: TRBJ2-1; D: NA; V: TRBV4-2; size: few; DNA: TGTGCCAGCAGCACCCCGCACAATGAGCAGTTCTTC; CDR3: CASSTPHNEQFF
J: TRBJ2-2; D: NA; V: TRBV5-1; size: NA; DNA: TGCGCCAGCAGCTTGGAACTAGCAACGAACACCGGGGAGCTGTTTTTT; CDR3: CASSLELATNTGELFF
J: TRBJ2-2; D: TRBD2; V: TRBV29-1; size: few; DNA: TGCAGCGTGCGGGAGATCGGCCCCGGGGAGCTGTTTTTT; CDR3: CSVREIGPGELFF
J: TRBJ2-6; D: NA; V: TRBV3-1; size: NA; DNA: TGTGCCAGCAGCCAATGTTCCGGGGCCAACGTCCTGACTTTC; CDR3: CASSQCSGANVLTF
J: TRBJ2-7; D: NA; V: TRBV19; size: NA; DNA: TGTGCCAGTAGTCCGGATAATTCACATTACGAGCAGTACTTC; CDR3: CASSPDNSHYEQYF
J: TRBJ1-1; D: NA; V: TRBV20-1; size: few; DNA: TGCAGTGCTAGAGGGGAAAACGGAGGGAGAAACACTGAAGCTTTCTTT; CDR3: CSARGENGGRNTEAFF
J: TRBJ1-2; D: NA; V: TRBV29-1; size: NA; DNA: TGCAGCGTTGAAGCAGGGAGCTTTGGCTACACCTTC; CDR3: CSVEAGSFGYTF
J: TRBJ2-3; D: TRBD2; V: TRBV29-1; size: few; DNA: TGCAGCGTTTCGGCGGGAGGAACCACAGATACGCAGTATTTT; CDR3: CSVSAGGTTDTQYF
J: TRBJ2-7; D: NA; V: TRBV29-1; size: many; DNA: TGCAGCGTTGAAGGGCCCTCCTACGAGCAGTACTTC; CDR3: CSVEGPSYEQYF
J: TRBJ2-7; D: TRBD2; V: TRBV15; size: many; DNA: TGTGCCACCAGCAGTGGGGGACTATACTTCGAGCAGTACTTC; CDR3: CATSSGGLYFEQYF
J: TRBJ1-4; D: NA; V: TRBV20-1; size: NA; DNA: TGCAGTGCTAGAGACCAAACAGGGTTGAGCGAAAAACTGTTTTTT; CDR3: CSARDQTGLSEKLFF
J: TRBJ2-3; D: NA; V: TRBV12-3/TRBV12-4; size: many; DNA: TGTGCCAGCACCCGAAGGGGGACATCCGGGGATACGCAGTATTTT; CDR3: CASTRRGTSGDTQYF
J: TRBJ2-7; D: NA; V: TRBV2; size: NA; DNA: TGTGCCAGCAAATATCAGGGGACCTACGAGCAGTACTTC; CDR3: CASKYQGTYEQYF
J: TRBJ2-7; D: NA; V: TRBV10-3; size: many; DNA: TGTGCCATCGGGGGACCGGCCTACGAGCAGTACTTC; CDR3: CAIGGPAYEQYF
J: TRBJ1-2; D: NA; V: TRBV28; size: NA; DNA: TGTGCCAGCAGGGGGCAGGTCCTCGGTGGCTACACCTTC; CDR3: CASRGQVLGGYTF